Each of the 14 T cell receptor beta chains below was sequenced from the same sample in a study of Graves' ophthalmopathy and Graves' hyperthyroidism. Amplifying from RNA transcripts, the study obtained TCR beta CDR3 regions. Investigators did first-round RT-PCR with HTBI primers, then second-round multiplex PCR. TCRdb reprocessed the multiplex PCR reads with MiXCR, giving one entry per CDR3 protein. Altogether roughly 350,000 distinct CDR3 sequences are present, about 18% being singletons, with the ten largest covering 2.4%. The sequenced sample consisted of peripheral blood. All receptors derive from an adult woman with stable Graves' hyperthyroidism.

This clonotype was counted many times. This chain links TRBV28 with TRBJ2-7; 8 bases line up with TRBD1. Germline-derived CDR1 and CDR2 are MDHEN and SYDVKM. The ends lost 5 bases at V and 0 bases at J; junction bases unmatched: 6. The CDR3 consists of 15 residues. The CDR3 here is CASSDRTGHSYEQYF. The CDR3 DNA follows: TGTGCCAGCAGTGATAGGACAGGGCACTCCTACGAGCAGTACTTC.

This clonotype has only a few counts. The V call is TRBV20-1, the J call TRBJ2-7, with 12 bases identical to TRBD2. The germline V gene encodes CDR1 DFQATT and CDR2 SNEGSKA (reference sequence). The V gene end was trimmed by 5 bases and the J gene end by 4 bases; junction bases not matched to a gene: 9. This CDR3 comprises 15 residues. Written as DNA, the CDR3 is TGCAGTGCTGAATCGAGACTAGCGGGAGATTACGAGCAGTACTTC. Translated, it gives CSAESRLAGDYEQYF.

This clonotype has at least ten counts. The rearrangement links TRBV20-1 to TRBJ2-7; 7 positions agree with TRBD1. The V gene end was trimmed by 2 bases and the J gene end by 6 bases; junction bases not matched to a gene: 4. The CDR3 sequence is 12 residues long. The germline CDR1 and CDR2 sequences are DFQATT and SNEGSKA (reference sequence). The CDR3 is CSARLDRAEQYF. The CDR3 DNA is TGCAGTGCTAGACTCGACAGGGCCGAGCAGTACTTC.

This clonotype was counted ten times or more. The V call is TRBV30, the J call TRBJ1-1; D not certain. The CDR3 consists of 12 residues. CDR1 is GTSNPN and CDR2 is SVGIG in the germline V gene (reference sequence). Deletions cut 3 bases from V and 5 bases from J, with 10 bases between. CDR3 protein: CAWSSSTTEAFF. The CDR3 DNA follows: TGTGCCTGGAGCTCCTCGACTACTGAAGCTTTCTTT.

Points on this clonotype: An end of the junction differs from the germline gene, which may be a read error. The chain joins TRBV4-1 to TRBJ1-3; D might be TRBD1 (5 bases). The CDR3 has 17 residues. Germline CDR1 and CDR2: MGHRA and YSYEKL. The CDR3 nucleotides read TGCGCCAGCAGCCCGGGACGCCGCGATAGCTCTGGAAACACCTTATATTTT. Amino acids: CASSPGRRDSSGNTLYF.

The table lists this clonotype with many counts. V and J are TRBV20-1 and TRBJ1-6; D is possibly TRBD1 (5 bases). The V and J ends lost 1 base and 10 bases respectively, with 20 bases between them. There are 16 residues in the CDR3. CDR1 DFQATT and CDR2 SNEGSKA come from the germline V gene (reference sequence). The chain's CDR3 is CSARVRGTVGRSPLHF. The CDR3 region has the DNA TGCAGTGCTAGAGTTCGTGGGACGGTCGGAAGGTCACCCCTCCACTTT.

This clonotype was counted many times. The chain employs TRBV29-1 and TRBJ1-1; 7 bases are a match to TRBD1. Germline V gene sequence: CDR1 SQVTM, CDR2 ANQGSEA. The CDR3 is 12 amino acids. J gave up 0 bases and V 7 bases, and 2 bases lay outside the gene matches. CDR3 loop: CSAGQMNTEAFF. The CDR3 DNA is TGCAGCGCGGGACAGATGAACACTGAAGCTTTCTTT.

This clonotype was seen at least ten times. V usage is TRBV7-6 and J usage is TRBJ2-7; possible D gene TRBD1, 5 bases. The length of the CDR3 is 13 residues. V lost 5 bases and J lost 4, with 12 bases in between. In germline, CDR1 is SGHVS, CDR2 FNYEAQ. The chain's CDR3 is CASSPGYGYEQYF. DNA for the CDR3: TGTGCCAGCAGCCCAGGGTATGGGTACGAGCAGTACTTC.

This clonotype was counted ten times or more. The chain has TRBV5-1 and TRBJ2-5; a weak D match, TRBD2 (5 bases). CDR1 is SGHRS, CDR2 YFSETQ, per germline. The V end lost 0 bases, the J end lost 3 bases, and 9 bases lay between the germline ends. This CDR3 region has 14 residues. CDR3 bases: TGCGCCAGCAGCTTGGTGCCGGGAAAAGAGACCCAGTACTTC. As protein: CASSLVPGKETQYF.

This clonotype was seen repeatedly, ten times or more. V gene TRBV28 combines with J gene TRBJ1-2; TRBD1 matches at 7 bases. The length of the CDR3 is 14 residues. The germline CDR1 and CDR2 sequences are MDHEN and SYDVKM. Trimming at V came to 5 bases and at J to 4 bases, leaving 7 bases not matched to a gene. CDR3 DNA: TGTGCCAGCAGTCCGTACAGGGGCGGCTATGGCTACACCTTC. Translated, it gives CASSPYRGGYGYTF.

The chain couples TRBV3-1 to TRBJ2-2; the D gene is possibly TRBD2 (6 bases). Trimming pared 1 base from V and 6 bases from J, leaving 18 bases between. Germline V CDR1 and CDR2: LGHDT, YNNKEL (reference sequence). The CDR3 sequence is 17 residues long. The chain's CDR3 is CASSQVGRRGSSGELFF. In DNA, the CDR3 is TGTGCCAGCAGCCAAGTCGGTCGACGGGGGAGCTCCGGGGAGCTGTTTTTT. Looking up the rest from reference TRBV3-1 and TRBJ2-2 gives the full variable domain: DTAVSQTPKYLVTQMGNDKSIKCEQNLGHDTMYWYKQDSKKFLKIMFSYNNKELIINETVPNRFSPKSPDKAHLNLHINSLELGDSAVYFCASSQVGRRGSSGELFFGEGSRLTVL.

This CDR3 is CASSDTASGRRETQYF. DNA of the CDR3: TGTGCCAGCAGTGATACGGCTAGCGGGAGGCGGGAGACCCAGTACTTC. This chain links TRBV25-1 with TRBJ2-5; 11 bases are shared with TRBD2. The J segment lost 5 bases and the V segment lost 3 bases, leaving 8 bases of the junction unmatched. The CDR3 is 16 residues long. Germline V CDR1 and CDR2: MGHDK, SYGVNS.

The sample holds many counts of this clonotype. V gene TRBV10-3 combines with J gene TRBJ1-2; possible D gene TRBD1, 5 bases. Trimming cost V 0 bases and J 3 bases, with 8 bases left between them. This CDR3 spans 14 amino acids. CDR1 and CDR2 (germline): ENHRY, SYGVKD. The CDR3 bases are TGTGCCATCAGTGAGTCGGCAGGGTACTATGGCTACACCTTC. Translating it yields CAISESAGYYGYTF.

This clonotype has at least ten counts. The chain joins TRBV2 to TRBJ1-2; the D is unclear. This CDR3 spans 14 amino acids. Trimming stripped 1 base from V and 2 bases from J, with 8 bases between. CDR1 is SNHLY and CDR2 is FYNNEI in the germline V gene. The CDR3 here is CASSEEDLNYGYTF. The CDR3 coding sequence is TGTGCCAGCAGTGAAGAGGACTTGAACTATGGCTACACCTTC.